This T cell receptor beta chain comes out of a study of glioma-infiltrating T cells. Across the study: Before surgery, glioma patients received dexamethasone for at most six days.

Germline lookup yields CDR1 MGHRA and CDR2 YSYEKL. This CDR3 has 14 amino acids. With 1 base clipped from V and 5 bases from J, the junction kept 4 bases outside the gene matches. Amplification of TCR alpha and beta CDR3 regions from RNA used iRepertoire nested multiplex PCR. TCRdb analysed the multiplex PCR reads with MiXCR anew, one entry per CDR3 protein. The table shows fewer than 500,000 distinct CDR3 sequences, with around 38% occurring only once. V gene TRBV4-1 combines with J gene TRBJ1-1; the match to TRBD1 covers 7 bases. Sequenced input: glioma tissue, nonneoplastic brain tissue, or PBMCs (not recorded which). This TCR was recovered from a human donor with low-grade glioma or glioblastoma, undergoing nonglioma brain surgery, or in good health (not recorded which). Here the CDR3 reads CASSQGHRGTEAFF. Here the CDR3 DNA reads TGCGCCAGCAGCCAAGGTCACAGGGGAACTGAAGCTTTCTTT.